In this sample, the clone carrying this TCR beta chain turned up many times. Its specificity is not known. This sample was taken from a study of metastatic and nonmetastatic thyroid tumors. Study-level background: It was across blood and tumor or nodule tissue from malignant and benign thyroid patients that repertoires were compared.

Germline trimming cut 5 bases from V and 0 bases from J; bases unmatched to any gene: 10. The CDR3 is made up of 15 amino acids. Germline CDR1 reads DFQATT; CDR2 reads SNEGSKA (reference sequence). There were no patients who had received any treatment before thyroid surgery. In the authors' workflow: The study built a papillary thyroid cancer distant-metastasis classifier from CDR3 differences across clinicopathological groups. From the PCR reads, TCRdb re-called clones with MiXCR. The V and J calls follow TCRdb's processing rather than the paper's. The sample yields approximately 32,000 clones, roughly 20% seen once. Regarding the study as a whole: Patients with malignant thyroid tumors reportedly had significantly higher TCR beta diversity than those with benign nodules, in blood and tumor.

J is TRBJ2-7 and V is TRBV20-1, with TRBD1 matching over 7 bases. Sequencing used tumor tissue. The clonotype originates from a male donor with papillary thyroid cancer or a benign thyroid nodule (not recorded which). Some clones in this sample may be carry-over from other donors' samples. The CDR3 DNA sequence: TGCAGTGCTGGCCCCGGGACAGCTAGCTCCTACGAGCAGTACTTC. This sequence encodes CSAGPGTASSYEQYF.